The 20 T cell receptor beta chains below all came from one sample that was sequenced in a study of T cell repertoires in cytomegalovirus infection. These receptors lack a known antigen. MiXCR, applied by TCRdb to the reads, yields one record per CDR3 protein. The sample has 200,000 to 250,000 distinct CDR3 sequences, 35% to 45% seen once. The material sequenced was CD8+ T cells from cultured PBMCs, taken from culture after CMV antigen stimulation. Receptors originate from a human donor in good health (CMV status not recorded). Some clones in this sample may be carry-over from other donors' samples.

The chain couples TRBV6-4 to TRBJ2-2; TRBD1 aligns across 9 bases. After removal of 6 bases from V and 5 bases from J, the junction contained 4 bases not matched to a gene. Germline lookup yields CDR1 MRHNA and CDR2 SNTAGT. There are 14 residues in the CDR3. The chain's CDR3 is CASRQGAITGELFF. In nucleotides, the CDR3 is TGTGCCAGCAGACAGGGGGCAATAACCGGGGAGCTGTTTTTT.

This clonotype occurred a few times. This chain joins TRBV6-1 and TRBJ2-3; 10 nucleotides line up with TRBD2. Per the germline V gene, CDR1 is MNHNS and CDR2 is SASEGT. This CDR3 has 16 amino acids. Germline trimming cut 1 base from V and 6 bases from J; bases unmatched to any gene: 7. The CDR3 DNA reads TGTGCCAGCAGTGAAGACGCTAGCGGGAGAGGCGATACGCAGTATTTT. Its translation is CASSEDASGRGDTQYF.

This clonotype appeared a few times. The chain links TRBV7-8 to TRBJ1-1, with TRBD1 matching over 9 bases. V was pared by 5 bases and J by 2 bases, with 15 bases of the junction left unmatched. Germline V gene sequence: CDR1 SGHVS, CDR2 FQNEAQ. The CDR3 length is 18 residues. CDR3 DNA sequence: TGTGCCAGCAGCCTCTATTACCGACAGGGGGGCTATAACACTGAAGCTTTCTTT. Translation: CASSLYYRQGGYNTEAFF.

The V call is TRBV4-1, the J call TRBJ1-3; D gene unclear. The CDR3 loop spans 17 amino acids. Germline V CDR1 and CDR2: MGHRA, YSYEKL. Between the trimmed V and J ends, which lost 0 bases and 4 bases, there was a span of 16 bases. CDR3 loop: CASSQEKAGSLGNTIYF. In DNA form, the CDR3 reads TGCGCCAGCAGCCAAGAAAAAGCGGGCAGCCTCGGAAACACCATATATTTT.

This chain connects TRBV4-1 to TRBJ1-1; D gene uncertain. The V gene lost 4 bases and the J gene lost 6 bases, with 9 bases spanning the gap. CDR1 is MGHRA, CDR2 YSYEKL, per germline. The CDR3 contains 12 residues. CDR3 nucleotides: TGCGCCAGCAGCCTCGAGAGGTCTGAAGCTTTCTTT. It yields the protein CASSLERSEAFF.

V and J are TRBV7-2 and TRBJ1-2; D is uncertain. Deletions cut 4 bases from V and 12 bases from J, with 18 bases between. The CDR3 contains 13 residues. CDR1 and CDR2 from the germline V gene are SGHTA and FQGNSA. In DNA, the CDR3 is TGTGCCAGCAGCTCCACTGGGAAGGACGGCCACACCTTC. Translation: CASSSTGKDGHTF.

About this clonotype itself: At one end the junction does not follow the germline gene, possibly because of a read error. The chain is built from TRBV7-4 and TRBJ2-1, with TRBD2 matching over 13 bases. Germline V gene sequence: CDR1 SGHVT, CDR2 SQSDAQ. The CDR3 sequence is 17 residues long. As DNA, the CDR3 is TGTGCCAGCAGCCCGGGGACTAGCGGGATATCTTACACTGAGCAGTTCTTC. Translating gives CASSPGTSGISYTEQFF.

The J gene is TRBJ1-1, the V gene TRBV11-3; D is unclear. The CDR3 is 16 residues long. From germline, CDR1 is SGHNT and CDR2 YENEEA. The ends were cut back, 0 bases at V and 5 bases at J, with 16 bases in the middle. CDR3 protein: CASSLDHGEMGTEAFF. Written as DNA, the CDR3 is TGTGCCAGCAGCTTAGATCACGGCGAGATGGGGACTGAAGCTTTCTTT.

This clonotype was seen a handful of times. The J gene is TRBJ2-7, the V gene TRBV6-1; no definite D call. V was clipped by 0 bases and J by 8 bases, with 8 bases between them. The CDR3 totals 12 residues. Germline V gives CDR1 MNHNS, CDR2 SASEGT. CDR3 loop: CASSEAVSQQYF. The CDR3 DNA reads TGTGCCAGCAGTGAAGCGGTCTCCCAGCAGTACTTC.

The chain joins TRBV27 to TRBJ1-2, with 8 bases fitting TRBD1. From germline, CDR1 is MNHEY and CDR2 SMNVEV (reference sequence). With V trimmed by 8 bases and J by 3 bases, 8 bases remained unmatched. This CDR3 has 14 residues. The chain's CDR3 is CASGGQGPDYGYTF. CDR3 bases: TGTGCCAGCGGCGGACAGGGACCAGACTATGGCTACACCTTC.

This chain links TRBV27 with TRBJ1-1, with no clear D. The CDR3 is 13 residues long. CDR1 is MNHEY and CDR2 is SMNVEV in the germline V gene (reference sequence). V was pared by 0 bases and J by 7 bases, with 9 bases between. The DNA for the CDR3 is TGTGCCAGCAGTTTATCGAGTGGAGGTGAAGCTTTCTTT. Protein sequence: CASSLSSGGEAFF.

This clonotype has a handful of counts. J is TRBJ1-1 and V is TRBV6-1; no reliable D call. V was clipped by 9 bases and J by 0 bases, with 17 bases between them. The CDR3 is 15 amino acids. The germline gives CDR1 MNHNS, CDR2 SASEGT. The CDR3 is CASYQQSYMNTEAFF. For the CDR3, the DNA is TGTGCCAGTTATCAACAGAGCTACATGAACACTGAAGCTTTCTTT.

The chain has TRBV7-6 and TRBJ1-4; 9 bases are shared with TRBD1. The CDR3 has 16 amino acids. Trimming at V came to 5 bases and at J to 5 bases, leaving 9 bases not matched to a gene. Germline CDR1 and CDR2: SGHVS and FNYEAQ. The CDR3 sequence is CASSPPPGTGNEKLFF. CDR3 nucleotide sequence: TGTGCCAGCAGCCCGCCCCCCGGGACAGGGAATGAAAAACTGTTTTTT.

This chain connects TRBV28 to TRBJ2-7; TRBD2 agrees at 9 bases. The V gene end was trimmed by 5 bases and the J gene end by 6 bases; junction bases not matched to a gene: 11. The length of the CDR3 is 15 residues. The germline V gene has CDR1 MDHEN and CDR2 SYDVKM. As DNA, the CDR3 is TGTGCCAGCAGTCCACGGGTAGCGGGAGCGGGCGAGCAGTACTTC. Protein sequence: CASSPRVAGAGEQYF.

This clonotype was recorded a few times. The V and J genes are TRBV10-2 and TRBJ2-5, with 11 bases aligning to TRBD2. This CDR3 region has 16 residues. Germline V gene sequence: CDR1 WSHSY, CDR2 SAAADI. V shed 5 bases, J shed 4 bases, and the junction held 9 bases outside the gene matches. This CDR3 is CASSRRLAGMGETQYF. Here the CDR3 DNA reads TGCGCCAGCAGTAGAAGACTAGCGGGGATGGGAGAGACCCAGTACTTC.

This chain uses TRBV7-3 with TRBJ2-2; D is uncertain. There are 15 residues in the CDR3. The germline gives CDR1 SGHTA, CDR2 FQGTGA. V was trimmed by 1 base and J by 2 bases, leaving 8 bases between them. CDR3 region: CASSLIGGNTGELFF. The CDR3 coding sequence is TGTGCCAGCAGCTTAATAGGCGGAAACACCGGGGAGCTGTTTTTT. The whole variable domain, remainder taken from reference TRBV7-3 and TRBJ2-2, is GAGVSQTPSNKVTEKGKYVELRCDPISGHTALYWYRQSLGQGPEFLIYFQGTGAADDSGLPNDRFFAVRPEGSVSTLKIQRTERGDSAVYLCASSLIGGNTGELFFGEGSRLTVL.

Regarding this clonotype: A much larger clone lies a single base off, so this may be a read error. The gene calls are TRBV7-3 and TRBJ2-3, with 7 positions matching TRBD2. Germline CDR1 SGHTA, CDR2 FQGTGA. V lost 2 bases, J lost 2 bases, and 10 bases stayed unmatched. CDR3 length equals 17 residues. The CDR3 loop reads CASSLLWGGSTTDTQYF. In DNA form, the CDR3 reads TGTGCCAGCAGCTTATTATGGGGGGGTTCTACCACAGATACGCAGTATTTT.

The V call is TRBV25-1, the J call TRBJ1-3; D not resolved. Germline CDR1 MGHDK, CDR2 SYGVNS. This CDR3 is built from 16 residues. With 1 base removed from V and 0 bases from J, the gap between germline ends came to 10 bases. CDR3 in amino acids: CASSESDLFSGNTIYF. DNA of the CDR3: TGTGCCAGCAGTGAATCGGACCTCTTCTCTGGAAACACCATATATTTT.

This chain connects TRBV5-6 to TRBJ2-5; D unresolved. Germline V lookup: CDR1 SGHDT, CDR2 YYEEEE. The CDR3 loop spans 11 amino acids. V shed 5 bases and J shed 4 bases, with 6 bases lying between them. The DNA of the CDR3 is TGTGCCAGCAGTACCCTAGAGACCCAGTACTTC. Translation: CASSTLETQYF. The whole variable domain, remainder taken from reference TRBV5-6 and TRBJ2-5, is DAGVTQSPTHLIKTRGQQVTLRCSPKSGHDTVSWYQQALGQGPQFIFQYYEEEERQRGNFPDRFSGHQFPNYSSELNVNALLLGDSALYLCASSTLETQYFGPGTRLLVL.

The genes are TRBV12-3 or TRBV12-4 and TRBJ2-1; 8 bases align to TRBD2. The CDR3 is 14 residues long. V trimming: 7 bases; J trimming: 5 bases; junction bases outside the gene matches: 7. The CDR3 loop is CASTIAGTNNEQFF. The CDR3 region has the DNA TGTGCCAGCACCATAGCGGGGACTAACAATGAGCAGTTCTTC.